The sequence of this TCR beta chain was determined in a study of cytomegalovirus exposure and HLA in healthy donors. Use of 60 Vbeta and 13 Jbeta primers characterized the PCR. The data were produced by immunoSEQ multiplex PCR, yet TCRdb's version contains in-frame clones alone and is incomplete. The data show 60,000 to 70,000 clones, with around 68% seen just once and less than 20% held by the top ten. The study sampled nominally healthy donors, though unrecorded immune exposures were likely. General study findings and limits: Later analysis identified a missense DCLRE1C variant that was linked to TCR beta V- and J-gene trimming. A later examination showed that TCR association rates differed by HLA locus, with DRB1 most and HLA-C fewest. A later analysis by the authors found several of the most significant clusters apparently linked to common viral pathogens.

With regard to this clone: Its antigen is not identified.

Trimming cost V 2 bases and J 0 bases, with 7 bases left between them. Germline V gives CDR1 SEHNR, CDR2 FQNEAQ (reference sequence). The CDR3 length is 15 residues. This chain joins TRBV7-9 and TRBJ1-4; D gene unclear. Input material: PBMCs. This clonotype was obtained from a man aged 35 to 55 in good health and CMV-seropositive. CDR3 sequence (DNA): TGTGCCAGCAGCTTAATGTCAACAACTAATGAAAAACTGTTTTTT. It encodes CASSLMSTTNEKLFF. The full variable domain, in which reference TRBV7-9 and TRBJ1-4 provide the parts outside the CDR3, is DTGVSQNPRHKITKRGQNVTFRCDPISEHNRLYWYRQTLGQGPEFLTYFQNEAQLEKSRLLSDRFSAERPKGSFSTLEIQRTEQGDSAMYLCASSLMSTTNEKLFFGSGTQLSVL.